Sequencing of this T cell receptor (beta chain) was carried out in a study of human T cells and chemical hapten exposure. Findings and limits, study-wide: TCRs exceeding 1 in 1000 frequency stayed unchanged with DPC sensitization.

Via MiXCR, TCRdb re-called the RACE reads, giving one row per CDR3 protein. The sample holds about 90,000 distinct CDR3 sequences, approximately 10% seen once. Worth noting for this clonotype: What it recognizes is unknown.

The V gene lost 1 base and the J gene lost 6 bases, with 8 bases spanning the gap. Germline CDR1 SGHRS, CDR2 YFSETQ. CDR3 size: 12 residues. Noted time point: patch test 3, about 24 weeks after DPC sensitization. The treatment here: therapeutic diphenylcyclopropenone sensitization with weekly scalp DPC. Total RNA extraction was carried out from unfractionated whole blood. The V gene is TRBV5-1, the J gene TRBJ2-7; D unresolved. The sequenced sample was whole blood, obtained in connection with sensitization to the hapten diphenylcyclopropenone (DPC). The sequence was collected from a woman aged 25 to 39 with alopecia areata. Some clones in this sample may be carry-over from other donors' samples. The CDR3 DNA is TGCGCCAGCAGCTTGACCGGCCTCGAGCAGTACTTC. Its protein is CASSLTGLEQYF.